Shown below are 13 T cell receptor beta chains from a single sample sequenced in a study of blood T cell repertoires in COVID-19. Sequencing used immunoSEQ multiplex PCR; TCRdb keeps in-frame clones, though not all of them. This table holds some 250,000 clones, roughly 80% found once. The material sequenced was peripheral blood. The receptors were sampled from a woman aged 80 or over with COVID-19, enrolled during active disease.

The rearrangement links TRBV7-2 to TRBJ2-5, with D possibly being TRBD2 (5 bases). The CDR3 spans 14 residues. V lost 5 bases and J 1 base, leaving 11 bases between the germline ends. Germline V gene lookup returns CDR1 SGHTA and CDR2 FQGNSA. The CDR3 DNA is TGTGCCAGCAGCCTGGCGGGTCCCCAAGAGACCCAGTACTTC. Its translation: CASSLAGPQETQYF.

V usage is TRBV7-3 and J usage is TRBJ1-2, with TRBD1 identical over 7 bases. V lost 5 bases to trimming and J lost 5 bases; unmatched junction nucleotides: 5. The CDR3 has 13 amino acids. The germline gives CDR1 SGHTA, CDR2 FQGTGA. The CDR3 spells CASSPGTEYGYTF. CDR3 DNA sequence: TGTGCCAGCAGCCCGGGGACAGAATATGGCTACACCTTC.

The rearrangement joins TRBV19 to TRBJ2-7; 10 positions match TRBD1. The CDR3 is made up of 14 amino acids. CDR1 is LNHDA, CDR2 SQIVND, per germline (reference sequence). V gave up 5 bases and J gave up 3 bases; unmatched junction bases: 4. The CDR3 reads CASSPRDRGYEQYF. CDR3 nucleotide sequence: TGTGCCAGTAGTCCCAGGGACAGGGGCTACGAGCAGTACTTC.

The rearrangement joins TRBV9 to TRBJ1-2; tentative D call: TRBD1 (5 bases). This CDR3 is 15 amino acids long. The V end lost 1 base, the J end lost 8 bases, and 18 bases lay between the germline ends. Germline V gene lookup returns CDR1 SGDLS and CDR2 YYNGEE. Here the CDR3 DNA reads TGTGCCAGCAGCGTAACCCTAAATCCGCGGGGGGGCTACACCTTC. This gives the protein CASSVTLNPRGGYTF.

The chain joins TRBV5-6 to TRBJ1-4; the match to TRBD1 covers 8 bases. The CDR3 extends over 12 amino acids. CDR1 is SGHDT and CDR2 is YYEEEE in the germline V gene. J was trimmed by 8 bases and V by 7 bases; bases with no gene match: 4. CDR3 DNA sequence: TGTGCCAGCGGCAGGGACAGGGAAAAACTGTTTTTT. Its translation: CASGRDREKLFF.

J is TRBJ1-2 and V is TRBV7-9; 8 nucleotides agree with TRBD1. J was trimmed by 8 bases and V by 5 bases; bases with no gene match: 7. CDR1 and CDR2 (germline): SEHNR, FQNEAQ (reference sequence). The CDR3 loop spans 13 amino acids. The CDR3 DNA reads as TGTGCCAGCAGCCGGACAGGGACGAGCGGCTACACCTTC. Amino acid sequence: CASSRTGTSGYTF.

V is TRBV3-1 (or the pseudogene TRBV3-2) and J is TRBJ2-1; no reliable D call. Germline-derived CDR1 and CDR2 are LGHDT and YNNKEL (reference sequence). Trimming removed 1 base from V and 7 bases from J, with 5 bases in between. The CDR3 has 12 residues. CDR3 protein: CASSQVENEQFF. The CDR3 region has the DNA TGTGCCAGCAGCCAAGTTGAGAATGAGCAGTTCTTC.

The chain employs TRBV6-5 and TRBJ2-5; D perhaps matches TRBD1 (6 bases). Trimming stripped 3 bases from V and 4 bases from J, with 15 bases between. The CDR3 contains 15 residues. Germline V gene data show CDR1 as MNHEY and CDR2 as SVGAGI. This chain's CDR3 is CASSYTGQTLETQYF. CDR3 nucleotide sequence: TGTGCCAGCAGTTATACAGGACAGACTTTAGAGACCCAGTACTTC.

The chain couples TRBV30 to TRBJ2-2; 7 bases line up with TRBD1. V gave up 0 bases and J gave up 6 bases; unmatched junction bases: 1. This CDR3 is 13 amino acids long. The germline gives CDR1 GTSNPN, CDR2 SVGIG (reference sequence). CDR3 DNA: TGTGCCTGGAGTGTACAGGGGTCCGGGGAGCTGTTTTTT. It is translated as CAWSVQGSGELFF.

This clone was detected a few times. CDR3 sequence reads: CASSPGLAGVPAYEQYF. The CDR3 DNA follows: TGTGCCAGCTCACCAGGACTAGCGGGAGTCCCTGCCTACGAGCAGTACTTC. This chain connects TRBV18 to TRBJ2-7, with TRBD2 matching 13 bases. The CDR3 extends over 17 amino acids. Germline CDR1 and CDR2: KGHSH and LQKENI. V lost 2 bases, J lost 2 bases, and 6 bases stayed unmatched. The full variable domain, rest sourced from reference TRBV18 and TRBJ2-7, is NAGVMQNPRHLVRRRGQEARLRCSPMKGHSHVYWYRQLPEEGLKFMVYLQKENIIDESGMPKERFSAEFPKEGPSILRIQQVVRGDSAAYFCASSPGLAGVPAYEQYFGPGTRLTVT.

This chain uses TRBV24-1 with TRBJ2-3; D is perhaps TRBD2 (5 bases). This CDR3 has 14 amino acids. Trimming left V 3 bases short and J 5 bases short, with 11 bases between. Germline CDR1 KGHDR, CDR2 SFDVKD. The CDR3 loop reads CATSDRGSQDTQYF. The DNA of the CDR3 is TGTGCCACCAGTGATCGGGGTTCGCAAGATACGCAGTATTTT.

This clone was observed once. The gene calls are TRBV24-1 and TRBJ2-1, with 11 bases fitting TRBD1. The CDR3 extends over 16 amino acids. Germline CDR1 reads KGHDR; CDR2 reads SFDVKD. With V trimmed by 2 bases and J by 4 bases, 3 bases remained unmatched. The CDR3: CATSDSDRGQYNEQFF. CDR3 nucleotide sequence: TGTGCCACCAGTGATTCGGACAGGGGGCAATACAATGAGCAGTTCTTC.

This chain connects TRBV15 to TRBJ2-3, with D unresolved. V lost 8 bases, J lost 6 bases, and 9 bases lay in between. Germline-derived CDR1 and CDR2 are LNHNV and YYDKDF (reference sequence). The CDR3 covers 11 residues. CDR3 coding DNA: TGTGCCACCCTAAATTATGATACGCAGTATTTT. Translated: CATLNYDTQYF.